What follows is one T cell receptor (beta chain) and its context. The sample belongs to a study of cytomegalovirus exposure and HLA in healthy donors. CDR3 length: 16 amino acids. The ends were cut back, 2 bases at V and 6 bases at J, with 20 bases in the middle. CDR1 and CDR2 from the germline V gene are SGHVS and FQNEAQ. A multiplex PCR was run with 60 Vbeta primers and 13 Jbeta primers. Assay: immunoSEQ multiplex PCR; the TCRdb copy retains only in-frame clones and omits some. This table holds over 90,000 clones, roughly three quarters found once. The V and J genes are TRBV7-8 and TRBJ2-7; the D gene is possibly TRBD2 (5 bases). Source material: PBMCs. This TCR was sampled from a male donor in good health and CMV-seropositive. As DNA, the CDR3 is TGTGCCAGCAGCTTAACCCCCGGGGTCCTGAATAGCGAGCAGTACTTC. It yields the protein CASSLTPGVLNSEQYF.